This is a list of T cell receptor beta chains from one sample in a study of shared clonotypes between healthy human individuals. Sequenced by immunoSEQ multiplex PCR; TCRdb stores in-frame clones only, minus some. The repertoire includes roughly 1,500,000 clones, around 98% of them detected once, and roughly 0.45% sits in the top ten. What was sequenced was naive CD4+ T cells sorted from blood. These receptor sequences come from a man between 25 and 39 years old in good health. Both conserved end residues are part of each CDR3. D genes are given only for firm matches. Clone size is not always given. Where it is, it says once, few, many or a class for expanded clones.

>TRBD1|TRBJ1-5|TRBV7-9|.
CASSPGTGVRQPQHF
TGTGCCAGCAGCCCGGGGACAGGGGTTCGTCAGCCCCAGCATTTT
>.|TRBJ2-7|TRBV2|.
CASTYRYEQYF
TGTGCCAGCACCTATCGGTACGAGCAGTACTTC
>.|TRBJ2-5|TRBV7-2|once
CASSLGHTSTYEETQYF
TGTGCCAGCAGCCTAGGGCACACCTCAACTTACGAAGAGACCCAGTACTTC
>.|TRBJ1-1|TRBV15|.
CATSRAGVYSTEAFF
TGTGCCACCAGCAGAGCTGGGGTTTATAGCACTGAAGCTTTCTTT
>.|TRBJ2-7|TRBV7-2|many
CASSPRANSYEQYF
TGTGCCAGCAGCCCCCGAGCGAATTCCTACGAGCAGTACTTC
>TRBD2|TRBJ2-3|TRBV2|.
CASIPASGSTDTQYF
TGTGCCAGCATTCCCGCTAGCGGTAGCACAGATACGCAGTATTTT
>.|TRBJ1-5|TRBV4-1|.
CASSQDPAGSQHF
TGCGCCAGCAGCCAAGACCCCGCCGGGTCCCAGCATTTT
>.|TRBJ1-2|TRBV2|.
CASTQRYDYGYTF
TGTGCCAGCACCCAGAGATATGACTATGGCTACACCTTC
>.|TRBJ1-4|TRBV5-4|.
CASSLPGEKLFF
TGTGCCAGCAGCTTGCCGGGCGAAAAACTGTTTTTT
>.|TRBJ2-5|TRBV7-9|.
CASTVDGYQETQYF
TGTGCCAGCACCGTTGACGGGTACCAAGAGACCCAGTACTTC
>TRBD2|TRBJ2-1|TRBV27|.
CASSLWREGRRNEQFF
TGTGCCAGCAGTTTATGGCGGGAGGGCCGTCGCAATGAGCAGTTCTTC
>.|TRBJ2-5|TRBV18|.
CASSPGVGETQYF
TGTGCCAGCTCACCAGGGGTTGGAGAGACCCAGTACTTC
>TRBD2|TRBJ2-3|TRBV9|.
CASSVVASGSGDTQYF
TGTGCCAGCAGCGTAGTCGCTAGCGGGAGCGGAGATACGCAGTATTTT
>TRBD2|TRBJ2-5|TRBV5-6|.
CASRRGLSRQETQYF
TGTGCCAGCAGGCGGGGACTATCCCGTCAGGAGACCCAGTACTTC
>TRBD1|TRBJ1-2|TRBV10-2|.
CASSPDRDYGYTF
TGCGCCAGCAGTCCCGACAGGGACTATGGCTACACCTTC
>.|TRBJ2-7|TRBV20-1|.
CSARVPYEQYF
TGCAGTGCTAGAGTTCCATACGAGCAGTACTTC
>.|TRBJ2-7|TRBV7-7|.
CASSPTRGNEQYF
TGTGCTAGCAGCCCGACCAGGGGCAACGAGCAGTACTTC
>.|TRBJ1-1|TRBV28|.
CASSHNPEAFF
TGTGCCAGCAGTCATAATCCCGAAGCTTTCTTT
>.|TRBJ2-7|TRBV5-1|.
CASSVDRDIYEQYF
TGCGCCAGCAGCGTCGACCGGGACATCTACGAGCAGTACTTC
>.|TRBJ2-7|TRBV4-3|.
CASSQDIFYEQYF
TGCGCCAGCAGCCAAGATATCTTCTACGAGCAGTACTTC
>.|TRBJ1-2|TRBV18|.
CASSPAVTAVNYGYTF
TGTGCCAGCTCGCCGGCCGTGACGGCCGTTAACTATGGCTACACCTTC
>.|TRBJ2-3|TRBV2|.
CASREGRTYTDTQYF
TGTGCCAGCAGGGAAGGCCGGACCTACACAGATACGCAGTATTTT
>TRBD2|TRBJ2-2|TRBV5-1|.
CASSPRGEGAGELFF
TGCGCCAGCAGCCCAAGAGGGGAGGGTGCCGGGGAGCTGTTTTTT
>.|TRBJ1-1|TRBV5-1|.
CASSLARVNPEAFF
TGCGCCAGCAGCCTAGCACGGGTAAACCCTGAAGCTTTCTTT
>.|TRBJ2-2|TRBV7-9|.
CASSSPSIWTVNGELFF
TGTGCCAGCAGCTCCCCATCTATATGGACAGTAAACGGGGAGCTGTTTTTT
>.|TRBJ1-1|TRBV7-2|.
CASSPRWANTEAFF
TGTGCCAGCAGCCCGAGGTGGGCGAACACTGAAGCTTTCTTT
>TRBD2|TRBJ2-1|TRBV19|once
CASDGAGRVEQFF
TGTGCCAGTGACGGAGCGGGACGGGTAGAGCAGTTCTTC
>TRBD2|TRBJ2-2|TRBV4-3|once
CASSPKAKSSGRSGELFF
TGCGCCAGCAGCCCAAAGGCTAAGAGTAGCGGGAGATCCGGGGAGCTGTTTTTT